These 26 T cell receptor beta chains share one sample of origin, sequenced in a study of shared clonotypes between healthy human individuals. Assay used: immunoSEQ multiplex PCR; TCRdb lists only in-frame clones, some missing. This sample has roughly 2.6 million clones, with just over 90% found just once. The sample was naive CD4+ T cells sorted from blood. As to subset: CD45RA+ positively selected. These receptor sequences come from a man aged 18 to 29 in good health.

This clone has just a few counts. The V gene is TRBV2, the J gene TRBJ1-6; 9 nucleotides align to TRBD1. The germline V gene encodes CDR1 SNHLY and CDR2 FYNNEI. V dropped 1 base and J dropped 7; count of bases not matched to a gene: 2. The CDR3 covers 15 residues. The CDR3 is CASSEGGTGNSPLHF. The CDR3 region has the DNA TGTGCCAGCAGTGAAGGGGGGACAGGGAATTCACCCCTCCACTTT. The full variable domain, completed using reference TRBV2 and TRBJ1-6, is EPEVTQTPSHQVTQMGQEVILRCVPISNHLYFYWYRQILGQKVEFLVSFYNNEISEKSEIFDDQFSVERPDGSNFTLKIRSTKLEDSAMYFCASSEGGTGNSPLHFGNGTRLTVT.

The chain couples TRBV5-6 to TRBJ2-7, with 9 bases that match TRBD1. Germline values: CDR1 SGHDT, CDR2 YYEEEE. The J segment lost 3 bases and the V segment lost 5 bases, leaving 12 bases of the junction unmatched. This CDR3 region has 16 residues. The CDR3 is CASSPRDREVIYEQYF. As DNA, the CDR3 is TGTGCCAGCAGTCCCAGGGACAGGGAAGTCATCTACGAGCAGTACTTC.

The rearrangement uses TRBV7-2 and TRBJ2-3; 7 bases agree with TRBD2. V trimming: 2 bases; J trimming: 4 bases; junction bases outside the gene matches: 6. CDR1 is SGHTA and CDR2 is FQGNSA in the germline V gene. This CDR3 region has 15 residues. This CDR3 reads CASSLSGNGADTQYF. CDR3 nucleotide sequence: TGTGCCAGCAGCTTAAGCGGGAATGGGGCAGATACGCAGTATTTT.

V is TRBV10-1 and J is TRBJ2-7, with D perhaps matching TRBD2 (6 bases). The CDR3 is made up of 10 amino acids. Looked up from germline, CDR1 is WNHNN and CDR2 is SYGVQD (reference sequence). V was shortened by 11 bases and J by 13 bases, with 18 bases between the two germline ends. CDR3 coding DNA: TGCGCCCGGCCTGGGAGGCCTGAATACTTC. Its protein is CARPGRPEYF.

The genes are TRBV6-4 and TRBJ2-1; D may be TRBD2 (6 bases). The V end was cut by 10 bases, the J end by 7 bases, with 17 bases between. The CDR3 consists of 13 residues. From germline, CDR1 is MRHNA and CDR2 SNTAGT. Written as DNA, the CDR3 is TGTGCCACCGCACTGGAGGGTCAAAATGAGCAGTTCTTC. Translating gives CATALEGQNEQFF.

CDR3 nucleotide sequence: TGTGCCAGCAGCTGGGGGCTACAGGGGAATAATTCACCCCTCCACTTT. Its protein product is CASSWGLQGNNSPLHF. J is TRBJ1-6 and V is TRBV7-9; TRBD1 matches 7 bases. Germline values: CDR1 SEHNR, CDR2 FQNEAQ (reference sequence). Trimming removed 4 bases from V and 5 bases from J; junction bases left unmatched: 8. CDR3 length: 16 residues.

This chain links TRBV28 with TRBJ2-5, with D perhaps TRBD2 (6 bases). The CDR3 extends over 15 amino acids. Trimming pared 6 bases from V and 4 bases from J, leaving 18 bases between. CDR1 and CDR2 from the germline V gene are MDHEN and SYDVKM. As DNA, the CDR3 is TGTGCCAGCAGCCAGTCGGGACTCTTGGGAGAGACCCAGTACTTC. Protein product: CASSQSGLLGETQYF.

This chain joins TRBV29-1 and TRBJ2-7, with 12 bases aligning to TRBD1. Germline V lookup: CDR1 SQVTM, CDR2 ANQGSEA. This CDR3 has 14 residues. With V trimmed by 4 bases and J by 5 bases, 6 bases remained unmatched. In nucleotides, the CDR3 is TGCAGCGTTGCCCGGGACAGGGGGCAAGACGAGCAGTACTTC. Translating gives CSVARDRGQDEQYF.

The gene calls are TRBV7-9 and TRBJ2-7; 7 nucleotides agree with TRBD1. The V segment lost 4 bases and the J segment 3 bases; nucleotides outside the gene matches: 9. CDR1 and CDR2 from the germline V gene are SEHNR and FQNEAQ (reference sequence). CDR3 length equals 15 residues. The CDR3 here is CASSSRDSSFYEQYF. DNA for the CDR3: TGTGCCAGCAGCTCCCGGGACAGTTCCTTCTACGAGCAGTACTTC.

Turning to this clone: Additional DNA sequences in this sample encode the identical CDR3. This chain links TRBV10-3 with TRBJ2-7, with 7 bases matching TRBD2. V lost 8 bases, J lost 0 bases, and 7 bases stayed unmatched. CDR1 is ENHRY and CDR2 is SYGVKD in the germline V gene. The length of the CDR3 is 14 residues. The chain's CDR3 is CAISESGNSYEQYF. The CDR3 DNA follows: TGTGCCATCTCCGAGAGCGGGAACTCCTACGAGCAGTACTTC.

CDR3 bases: TGTGCCAGCAGCTTCGGGTCGAGGGGAAACACCATATATTTT. Translation gives CASSFGSRGNTIYF. The genes are TRBV5-6 and TRBJ1-3; D not certain. CDR1 SGHDT and CDR2 YYEEEE come from the germline V gene. Trimming took off 2 bases at V and 4 bases at J, with 10 bases between the two ends. The CDR3 covers 14 residues.

The V call is TRBV2, the J call TRBJ2-1; TRBD2 matches 9 bases. Looked up from germline, CDR1 is SNHLY and CDR2 is FYNNEI. The CDR3 contains 14 residues. V shed 7 bases, J shed 4 bases, and the junction held 5 bases outside the gene matches. CDR3: CASTSGRLYNEQFF. The CDR3 region has the DNA TGTGCCAGCACAAGCGGGAGGCTATACAATGAGCAGTTCTTC.

About this clone itself: This specimen includes other DNA sequences encoding the same CDR3. The rearrangement links TRBV2 to TRBJ2-7; maybe TRBD1 (6 bases). Germline V CDR1 and CDR2: SNHLY, FYNNEI. CDR3 length equals 13 residues. Trimming stripped 1 base from V and 4 bases from J, with 8 bases between. CDR3 nucleotide sequence: TGTGCCAGCAGTGAAGGGACAGCATACGAGCAGTACTTC. It yields the protein CASSEGTAYEQYF.

V is TRBV5-8 and J is TRBJ1-4, with unresolved D. Germline CDR1 reads SGHTS; CDR2 reads YDEGEE. The V end lost 5 bases, the J end lost 4 bases, and 18 bases lay between the germline ends. This CDR3 is 16 amino acids long. In DNA form, the CDR3 reads TGTGCCAGCAGTTCTGGCCAGGCAACCGGTAATGAAAAACTGTTTTTT. It encodes CASSSGQATGNEKLFF.

CDR3 DNA sequence: TGTGCCAGTAGTATAGATTGGCGGGGGTATAGCAATCAGCCCCAGCATTTT. Amino acids: CASSIDWRGYSNQPQHF. V gene TRBV19 combines with J gene TRBJ1-5; the D gene is possibly TRBD1 (5 bases). The CDR3 has 17 residues. Trimming took 0 bases from V and 0 from J, leaving 12 bases between them. The germline gives CDR1 LNHDA, CDR2 SQIVND (reference sequence). The full variable domain, its missing parts supplied by reference TRBV19 and TRBJ1-5, is DGGITQSPKYLFRKEGQNVTLSCEQNLNHDAMYWYRQDPGQGLRLIYYSQIVNDFQKGDIAEGYSVSREKKESFPLTVTSAQKNPTAFYLCASSIDWRGYSNQPQHFGDGTRLSIL.

V usage is TRBV6-6 and J usage is TRBJ2-7, with D perhaps TRBD2 (5 bases). V dropped 6 bases and J dropped 4 bases, with 16 bases sitting between them. The CDR3 is 14 residues long. Looked up from germline, CDR1 is MNHNY and CDR2 is SVGAGI (reference sequence). The CDR3 here is CASRDNPTGYEQYF. CDR3 nucleotides: TGTGCCAGCAGAGATAACCCCACGGGGTACGAGCAGTACTTC.

The genes are TRBV30 and TRBJ2-1, with 7 bases aligning to TRBD1. After removal of 5 bases from V and 10 bases from J, the junction contained 5 bases not matched to a gene. Germline loops: CDR1 GTSNPN, CDR2 SVGIG (reference sequence). This CDR3 contains 11 residues. The CDR3 nucleotides read TGTGCCTGGTCCACAGGGGAGGAGCAGTTCTTC. As protein: CAWSTGEEQFF.

The DNA for the CDR3 is TGTGCCTGGACATTCGGGGGAGGGGGCAGCTACGAGCAGTACTTC. It translates to CAWTFGGGGSYEQYF. The chain carries TRBV30 and TRBJ2-7; TRBD1 or TRBD2 may be the D gene (7 bases each). The germline V gene has CDR1 GTSNPN and CDR2 SVGIG (reference sequence). V lost 4 bases and J 3 bases, leaving 19 bases between the germline ends. The CDR3 sequence is 15 residues long.

The J gene is TRBJ1-2, the V gene TRBV5-4; 9 bases agree with TRBD1. The CDR3 has 15 residues. Germline trimming cut 2 bases from V and 7 bases from J; bases unmatched to any gene: 9. Germline values: CDR1 SGHNT, CDR2 YYREEE (reference sequence). CDR3 loop: CASSFGGQDRGGYTF. The CDR3 DNA sequence: TGTGCCAGCAGCTTTGGAGGGCAGGACAGGGGTGGCTACACCTTC.

The rearrangement uses TRBV5-1 and TRBJ2-5, with D possibly matching TRBD2 (6 bases). The ends were cut back, 4 bases at V and 1 base at J, with 11 bases in the middle. The length of the CDR3 is 14 residues. Looked up from germline, CDR1 is SGHRS and CDR2 is YFSETQ. The CDR3 protein is CASSVGLPQETQYF. In DNA, the CDR3 is TGCGCCAGCAGCGTCGGACTACCCCAAGAGACCCAGTACTTC.

The V and J genes are TRBV6-1 and TRBJ1-6; 9 nucleotides line up with TRBD1. The V segment lost 8 bases and the J segment 6 bases; nucleotides outside the gene matches: 5. Germline loops: CDR1 MNHNS, CDR2 SASEGT. The CDR3 contains 14 residues. CDR3 sequence reads: CASGHRGLNSPLHF. Written as DNA, the CDR3 is TGTGCCAGCGGGCACAGGGGGCTTAATTCACCCCTCCACTTT.

Turning to this clone: Other DNA sequences of this sample code for an identical CDR3. The chain couples TRBV5-1 to TRBJ1-4, with D uncertain. The CDR3 covers 13 residues. CDR1 SGHRS and CDR2 YFSETQ come from the germline V gene. The ends were cut back, 1 base at V and 5 bases at J, with 6 bases in the middle. CDR3 residues: CASSLRVNEKLFF. CDR3 DNA: TGCGCCAGCAGCTTGAGGGTGAATGAAAAACTGTTTTTT.

The gene calls are TRBV19 and TRBJ2-2; D is perhaps TRBD1 or TRBD2 (6 bases each). The CDR3 spans 13 residues. Germline values: CDR1 LNHDA, CDR2 SQIVND (reference sequence). Deletions cut 6 bases from V and 7 bases from J, with 12 bases between. The CDR3 coding sequence is TGTGCCAGTAGAGGGGGGCTGGTCGGGGAGCTGTTTTTT. It is translated as CASRGGLVGELFF.

V gene TRBV5-6 combines with J gene TRBJ2-1, with 7 nucleotides matching TRBD2. The germline V gene has CDR1 SGHDT and CDR2 YYEEEE. V lost 3 bases, J lost 12 bases, and 9 bases stayed unmatched. CDR3 length: 13 residues. CDR3 nucleotides: TGTGCCAGCAGCTCCCTAGCGGTCCTAGGGCAGTTCTTC. It codes for CASSSLAVLGQFF.

To note about this clone: Additional DNA sequences in this sample encode the identical CDR3. CDR3 sequence (DNA): TGCGCCAGCAGCTTTGGGAGCTCGAACACCGGGGAGCTGTTTTTT. It specifies CASSFGSSNTGELFF. This chain joins TRBV5-1 and TRBJ2-2, with D possibly matching TRBD2 (5 bases). CDR1 is SGHRS, CDR2 YFSETQ, per germline. The CDR3 has 15 amino acids. Trimming stripped 2 bases from V and 0 bases from J, with 8 bases between.

In its sample, this clone was seen once. Other DNA variants within this sample encode the same CDR3. J is TRBJ2-3 and V is TRBV5-1; 8 bases fit TRBD2. The germline V gene encodes CDR1 SGHRS and CDR2 YFSETQ. This CDR3 is built from 15 residues. J gave up 6 bases and V 0 bases, and 6 bases lay outside the gene matches. The CDR3 reads CASSLEGTRGDTQYF. For the CDR3, the DNA is TGCGCCAGCAGCTTGGAAGGGACTAGAGGTGATACGCAGTATTTT.